This TCR beta chain was documented in a study of blood T cell repertoires in COVID-19. Clones were read by immunoSEQ multiplex PCR, and TCRdb kept only the in-frame ones, dropping some. The sample lists hundreds of thousands of clones; roughly 85% were seen once. Germline CDR1 is SGHRS and CDR2 is YFSETQ. V was shortened by 0 bases and J by 6 bases, with 7 bases between the two germline ends. The CDR3 totals 14 residues. Sequenced: PBMCs or T cells enriched from blood (not recorded which). The chain recombines TRBV5-1 with TRBJ1-6; D ambiguous. The source of this sequence is a woman in her forties or fifties with acute COVID-19. CDR3 coding DNA: TGCGCCAGCAGCTTGGCCGGGTCTAATTCACCCCTCCACTTT. It yields the protein CASSLAGSNSPLHF.